Shown below are 26 T cell receptor beta chains from a single sample sequenced in a study of control samples from healthy donors and cancer patients (dated by TCRdb to 2020 to 2022). The library came from the immunoSEQ multiplex PCR assay. TCRdb retrieved this table from immuneACCESS and kept in-frame rearrangements only. Not all clones are present; in checked studies, unresolved V genes account for under half, and no reason is known for the remainder. Recorded for this sample are 200,000 to 250,000 clones; 85% to 95% of them occurred a single time. 1.5% of the sample goes to the ten largest clones. Sample: blood. These receptors all stem from a man aged 45-60 years in good health.

The chain uses TRBV7-8 and TRBJ1-4; D is possibly TRBD1 (6 bases). Germline V lookup: CDR1 SGHVS, CDR2 FQNEAQ. Trimming took 5 bases from V and 4 from J, leaving 14 bases between them. This CDR3 has 15 amino acids. The CDR3 loop reads CASSLQGQDNEKLFF. The CDR3, as DNA: TGTGCCAGCAGCCTCCAGGGACAAGATAATGAAAAACTGTTTTTT.

The CDR3 reads CASSRYDSTDTQYF. CDR3 DNA: TGCGCCAGCAGCCGCTACGATTCCACAGATACGCAGTATTTT. V and J are TRBV5-1 and TRBJ2-3; D unclear. The germline V and J ends were trimmed by 4 bases and 2 bases, with 11 bases remaining between them. The germline V gene encodes CDR1 SGHRS and CDR2 YFSETQ. The length of the CDR3 is 14 residues.

This sequence joins TRBV7-8 and TRBJ2-7; 7 nucleotides match TRBD2. CDR1 SGHVS and CDR2 FQNEAQ come from the germline V gene. There are 15 residues in the CDR3. V was clipped by 4 bases and J by 5 bases; unmatched bases: 11. CDR3 DNA: TGTGCCAGCAGCTCGGGGACTACTTTTACCCACGAGCAGTACGTC. Encoded protein: CASSSGTTFTHEQYV.

Worth noting for this clone: This sample includes further DNA sequences coding for the same CDR3. V gene TRBV7-8 combines with J gene TRBJ1-1; unclear D gene. Germline V gene data show CDR1 as SGHVS and CDR2 as FQNEAQ. This CDR3 comprises 13 residues. V was shortened by 1 base and J by 4 bases, with 7 bases between the two germline ends. CDR3 in DNA: TGTGCCAGCAGCTTAGGAGGCGGCACTGAAGCTTTCTTT. It yields the protein CASSLGGGTEAFF. The full variable domain, in which reference TRBV7-8 and TRBJ1-1 provide the parts outside the CDR3, is GAGVSQSPRYKVAKRGQDVALRCDPISGHVSLFWYQQALGQGPEFLTYFQNEAQLDKSGLPSDRFFAERPEGSVSTLKIQRTQQEDSAVYLCASSLGGGTEAFFGQGTRLTVV.

This rearrangement joins TRBV18 to TRBJ2-3; D is ambiguous. V was cut by 6 bases and J by 3 bases, with 10 bases left in between. Germline V gene sequence: CDR1 KGHSH, CDR2 LQKENI. CDR3 length equals 13 residues. The CDR3 spells CASSPDKTDTQYF. Written as DNA, the CDR3 is TGTGCCAGCTCCCCCGACAAAACAGATACGCAGTATTTT.

CDR3 loop: CASSYYWGGYTF. The DNA of the CDR3 is TGTGCCAGCAGTTACTATTGGGGTGGCTACACCTTC. The chain recombines TRBV6-2 or TRBV6-3 with TRBJ1-2; D unresolved. Trimming cost V 1 base and J 7 bases, with 7 bases left between them. The CDR3 runs to 12 residues. Looked up from germline, CDR1 is MNHEY and CDR2 is SVGEGT.

The chain carries TRBV11-1 and TRBJ2-3; TRBD2 agrees at 10 bases. Looked up from germline, CDR1 is SGHAT and CDR2 is FQDESV (reference sequence). The CDR3 is 15 residues long. The J segment lost 4 bases and the V segment lost 5 bases, leaving 6 bases of the junction unmatched. CDR3 in amino acids: CASSPTSGDADTQYF. As DNA, the CDR3 is TGTGCCAGCAGCCCAACTAGCGGGGACGCAGATACGCAGTATTTT.

V gene TRBV2 combines with J gene TRBJ2-3; the D gene is possibly TRBD2 (5 bases). V was trimmed by 8 bases and J by 1 base, leaving 19 bases between them. The CDR3 consists of 16 residues. CDR1 SNHLY and CDR2 FYNNEI come from the germline V gene. The CDR3 here is CASRIGSSGGTDTQYF. The CDR3 nucleotides read TGTGCCAGCCGAATCGGGTCGAGCGGCGGCACAGATACGCAGTATTTT.

The chain carries TRBV5-1 and TRBJ1-2, with a weak D call TRBD1 (6 bases). Germline V gives CDR1 SGHRS, CDR2 YFSETQ. This CDR3 comprises 13 residues. V was clipped by 3 bases and J by 8 bases, with 14 bases between them. The CDR3 region has the DNA TGCGCCAGCAGCTCCGGGACAAGAGAGGGCTACACCTTC. Translating it yields CASSSGTREGYTF.

The chain is built from TRBV5-1 and TRBJ2-5; TRBD2 agrees at 9 bases. With V trimmed by 4 bases and J by 2 bases, 6 bases remained unmatched. The CDR3 has 15 amino acids. The germline V gene has CDR1 SGHRS and CDR2 YFSETQ. CDR3 sequence reads: CASSRASGEQETQYF. The CDR3 DNA reads TGCGCCAGCAGCAGAGCTAGCGGGGAACAAGAGACCCAGTACTTC. The full variable domain, rest sourced from reference TRBV5-1 and TRBJ2-5, is KAGVTQTPRYLIKTRGQQVTLSCSPISGHRSVSWYQQTPGQGLQFLFEYFSETQRNKGNFPGRFSGRQFSNSRSEMNVSTLELGDSALYLCASSRASGEQETQYFGPGTRLLVL.

The V call is TRBV27, the J call TRBJ1-2, with 9 positions matching TRBD1. The V gene end was trimmed by 2 bases and the J gene end by 2 bases; junction bases not matched to a gene: 3. Germline CDR1 is MNHEY and CDR2 is SMNVEV (reference sequence). The CDR3 runs 15 residues. CDR3 coding DNA: TGTGCCAGCAGTTTACTACAGGGGGCCAACTATGGCTACACCTTC. This gives the protein CASSLLQGANYGYTF.

This sequence joins TRBV7-2 and TRBJ1-3; D might be TRBD1 (6 bases). The CDR3 consists of 16 residues. Deletions cut 5 bases from V and 4 bases from J, with 18 bases between. The V gene's germline CDR1 is SGHTA and CDR2 FQGNSA. Here the CDR3 reads CASSQPRTAKGNTIYF. The CDR3, as DNA: TGTGCCAGCAGCCAACCGAGGACAGCGAAGGGAAACACCATATATTTT.

The V call is TRBV2, the J call TRBJ2-2, with D perhaps matching TRBD1 (5 bases). This CDR3 has 14 residues. The V gene's germline CDR1 is SNHLY and CDR2 FYNNEI. V lost 7 bases and J lost 6, with 15 bases in between. CDR3: CASTRAGRPGELFF. In DNA form, the CDR3 reads TGTGCCAGCACCAGGGCCGGCCGGCCCGGGGAGCTGTTTTTT.

This clone was observed a single time. V gene TRBV7-8 combines with J gene TRBJ2-5; 7 bases fit TRBD2. V lost 1 base to trimming and J lost 1 base; unmatched junction nucleotides: 0. The CDR3 totals 14 residues. Germline loops: CDR1 SGHVS, CDR2 FQNEAQ. CDR3 nucleotides: TGTGCCAGCAGCTTAGGACTAGCCCAAGAGACCCAGTACTTC. Amino acids: CASSLGLAQETQYF. Complete variable domain (other parts from reference TRBV7-8 and TRBJ2-5): GAGVSQSPRYKVAKRGQDVALRCDPISGHVSLFWYQQALGQGPEFLTYFQNEAQLDKSGLPSDRFFAERPEGSVSTLKIQRTQQEDSAVYLCASSLGLAQETQYFGPGTRLLVL.

This chain uses TRBV7-9 with TRBJ2-7; 8 bases are a match to TRBD1. Germline V gives CDR1 SEHNR, CDR2 FQNEAQ (reference sequence). With 5 bases clipped from V and 3 bases from J, the junction kept 9 bases outside the gene matches. This CDR3 spans 15 amino acids. The CDR3 region is CASSPRQQGVYEQYF. The CDR3, as DNA: TGTGCCAGCAGCCCCCGGCAACAGGGGGTCTACGAGCAGTACTTC.

The chain uses TRBV5-5 and TRBJ2-7; no clear D. The CDR3 runs 12 residues. Germline V gene data show CDR1 as SGHKS and CDR2 as YYEKEE (reference sequence). Trimming removed 5 bases at V and 3 bases at J, with 9 bases between. CDR3 sequence reads: CASRRVDYEQYF. The CDR3 coding sequence is TGTGCCAGCAGACGTGTTGACTACGAGCAGTACTTC.

The rearrangement joins TRBV6-5 to TRBJ1-1; D gene unclear. V lost 2 bases to trimming and J lost 6 bases, with 10 bases between them. The CDR3 contains 13 residues. Germline-derived CDR1 and CDR2 are MNHEY and SVGAGI. This CDR3 is CASSYQLLAEAFF. CDR3 bases: TGTGCCAGCAGTTACCAGTTGTTGGCTGAAGCTTTCTTT.

Notes on this clone: The same CDR3 arises from other DNA sequences in this sample as well. The CDR3 bases are TGTGCCAGCAGTAACAATCAGCCCCAGCATTTT. Translation gives CASSNNQPQHF. The chain links TRBV6-5 to TRBJ1-5, with D hard to call. This CDR3 has 11 amino acids. Trimming took off 5 bases at V and 3 bases at J, with 2 bases between the two ends. CDR1 and CDR2 (germline): MNHEY, SVGAGI.

The count of this clone is one. V is TRBV5-1 and J is TRBJ2-5; 8 bases line up with TRBD1. Germline values: CDR1 SGHRS, CDR2 YFSETQ. The CDR3 contains 15 residues. The V segment lost 4 bases and the J segment 1 base; nucleotides outside the gene matches: 6. This chain's CDR3 is CASSTDRGLQETQYF. CDR3 sequence (DNA): TGCGCCAGCAGCACCGACAGGGGCCTCCAAGAGACCCAGTACTTC. The variable domain in full, with the rest retrieved from reference TRBV5-1 and TRBJ2-5, is KAGVTQTPRYLIKTRGQQVTLSCSPISGHRSVSWYQQTPGQGLQFLFEYFSETQRNKGNFPGRFSGRQFSNSRSEMNVSTLELGDSALYLCASSTDRGLQETQYFGPGTRLLVL.

The V and J genes are TRBV14 and TRBJ1-6; the D gene is possibly TRBD1 (5 bases). This CDR3 comprises 14 residues. The germline V and J ends were trimmed by 4 bases and 9 bases, with 13 bases remaining between them. CDR1 SGHDN and CDR2 FVKESK come from the germline V gene. CDR3 region: CASSRGQEGSPLHF. The CDR3 DNA reads as TGTGCCAGCAGCCGGGGCCAGGAGGGTTCACCCCTCCACTTT.

The chain joins TRBV7-9 to TRBJ2-7; TRBD2 aligns across 8 bases. V lost 5 bases, J lost 5 bases, and 11 bases stayed unmatched. The CDR3 loop spans 15 amino acids. Germline CDR1 reads SEHNR; CDR2 reads FQNEAQ (reference sequence). CDR3 sequence (DNA): TGTGCCAGCAGCCCCCGAGACCGGGAGGGTGACGAGCAGTACGTC. It codes for CASSPRDREGDEQYV.

V usage is TRBV10-1 and J usage is TRBJ1-4; D gene ambiguous. The V gene's germline CDR1 is WNHNN and CDR2 SYGVQD (reference sequence). Trimming took off 2 bases at V and 10 bases at J, with 8 bases between the two ends. The CDR3 loop spans 12 amino acids. CDR3 region: CASSENSGKLFF. The CDR3 nucleotides are TGCGCCAGCAGTGAGAACTCCGGAAAACTGTTTTTT.

The chain couples TRBV2 to TRBJ2-1, with 14 bases aligning to TRBD2. V lost 7 bases to trimming and J lost 8 bases; unmatched junction nucleotides: 4. The germline V gene encodes CDR1 SNHLY and CDR2 FYNNEI. The CDR3 runs to 14 residues. In nucleotides, the CDR3 is TGTGCCAGCACTAGACTAGCGGGGGGGCATGAGCAGTTCTTC. It yields the protein CASTRLAGGHEQFF.

The chain combines TRBV27 with TRBJ2-6, with unresolved D. V gave up 4 bases and J gave up 0 bases, with 10 bases separating them. Per germline, CDR1 MNHEY and CDR2 SMNVEV (reference sequence). The CDR3 is 16 residues long. The CDR3 loop is CASSSPLSSGANVLTF. DNA of the CDR3: TGTGCCAGCAGTTCCCCCCTGTCCTCTGGGGCCAACGTCCTGACTTTC.

V is TRBV9 and J is TRBJ2-3, with no clear D. Germline CDR1 is SGDLS and CDR2 is YYNGEE. This CDR3 spans 14 amino acids. V was shortened by 2 bases and J by 2 bases, with 9 bases between the two germline ends. CDR3: CASSVGGPTDTQYF. In nucleotides, the CDR3 is TGTGCCAGCAGCGTCGGTGGGCCCACAGATACGCAGTATTTT.

The rearrangement joins TRBV7-8 to TRBJ2-7; 7 bases map to TRBD2. CDR3 size: 13 residues. The germline V gene has CDR1 SGHVS and CDR2 FQNEAQ. V gave up 1 base and J gave up 3 bases; unmatched junction bases: 0. CDR3 protein: CASSLGGGYEQYF. The DNA for the CDR3 is TGTGCCAGCAGCTTAGGCGGGGGCTACGAGCAGTACTTC.